Detailed here is one T cell receptor (beta chain). Profiling relied on immunoSEQ multiplex PCR, and the TCRdb table lists in-frame clones only, not all of them. The table shows about 360,000 clones, with about four fifths occurring only once. The data were obtained in a study of blood T cell repertoires in COVID-19. Study-level background: There were acute and convalescent COVID-19 samples, and they came from the United States, Italy and Spain.

Germline V gives CDR1 SGHAT, CDR2 FQNNGV. V was pared by 6 bases and J by 3 bases, with 2 bases of the junction left unmatched. There are 14 residues in the CDR3. This chain connects TRBV11-2 to TRBJ1-4, with 9 bases matching TRBD1. The sequence came from a human donor with acute or convalescent COVID-19. The donor label of this sample is uncertain. The sequencing sample was made of peripheral blood. The CDR3 sequence is CASRGQGPNEKLFF. CDR3 coding DNA: TGTGCCAGCAGGGGACAGGGTCCTAATGAAAAACTGTTTTTT.